The 15 T cell receptor beta chains presented below share a single source sample, sequenced in a study of shared clonotypes between healthy human individuals. This table comes from immunoSEQ multiplex PCR, and its TCRdb copy is limited to in-frame clones, with some not included. The sample holds 2 million to 3 million clones, roughly 93% seen once. Sequencing input: naive CD4+ T cells from PBMCs. Indicated subset: CD45RA+ positively selected. The receptors were gathered from a man between 18 and 29 years old in good health. Some clones in this sample may be carry-over from other donors' samples.

The table lists this clone with a few counts. The same CDR3 arises from other DNA sequences in this sample as well. The chain uses TRBV9 and TRBJ1-1; possibly TRBD1 for D (5 bases). CDR3 length equals 14 residues. Looked up from germline, CDR1 is SGDLS and CDR2 is YYNGEE. V was pared by 0 bases and J by 4 bases, with 10 bases between. CDR3 region: CASSVVAGGTEAFF. CDR3 DNA: TGTGCCAGCAGCGTAGTTGCCGGGGGCACTGAAGCTTTCTTT. The variable domain in full, completed from reference TRBV9 and TRBJ1-1, reads DSGVTQTPKHLITATGQRVTLRCSPRSGDLSVYWYQQSLDQGLQFLIQYYNGEERAKGNILERFSAQQFPDLHSELNLSSLELGDSALYFCASSVVAGGTEAFFGQGTRLTVV.

This clone has only one observation. This chain connects TRBV27 to TRBJ2-1; 8 positions agree with TRBD2. The germline CDR1 and CDR2 sequences are MNHEY and SMNVEV (reference sequence). There are 15 residues in the CDR3. With 0 bases clipped from V and 8 bases from J, the junction kept 6 bases outside the gene matches. The CDR3 region has the DNA TGTGCCAGCAGTTTATCGGGGACTAGTTCATATGAGCAGTTCTTC. This translates into CASSLSGTSSYEQFF.

V gene TRBV2 combines with J gene TRBJ1-1; D is possibly TRBD1 (5 bases). The CDR3 runs 12 residues. Trimming took 3 bases from V and 6 from J, leaving 8 bases between them. Germline lookup yields CDR1 SNHLY and CDR2 FYNNEI. The CDR3 loop reads CASSDRVPEAFF. The CDR3 DNA sequence: TGTGCCAGCAGTGACAGGGTACCTGAAGCTTTCTTT.

In nucleotides, the CDR3 is TGTGCCAGCAGTCCATTAGGGGACGTCCTGGGCTATGGCTACACCTTC. It translates to CASSPLGDVLGYGYTF. The chain has TRBV27 and TRBJ1-2; D possibly corresponds to TRBD1 (5 bases). The CDR3 is made up of 16 amino acids. Germline assignment: CDR1 MNHEY and CDR2 SMNVEV (reference sequence). V shed 5 bases and J shed 4 bases, with 20 bases lying between them.

On this clone itself: The identical CDR3 is also encoded by other nucleotide sequences in the sample. CDR3 DNA: TGCGCCAGCAGCCAGGACCCGAGGGGGAATGAGCAGTTCTTC. Encoded protein: CASSQDPRGNEQFF. The chain has TRBV4-3 and TRBJ2-1; maybe TRBD1 (6 bases). Trimming shortened V by 3 bases and J by 7 bases, and 13 bases separated the two germline ends. CDR1 is LGHNA and CDR2 is YSLEER in the germline V gene. This CDR3 is 14 amino acids long.

This chain joins TRBV2 and TRBJ2-5, with 8 bases aligning to TRBD2. The CDR3 is 15 amino acids. Germline CDR1 reads SNHLY; CDR2 reads FYNNEI. The V and J ends lost 6 bases and 5 bases, in that order; junction bases with no gene match: 11. DNA for the CDR3: TGTGCCAGCAGCGCCACGGGAGGGCCGTTTGAGACCCAGTACTTC. This codes for CASSATGGPFETQYF.

This clone is a singleton in its sample. V gene TRBV19 combines with J gene TRBJ2-7; the match to TRBD1 covers 8 bases. This CDR3 comprises 15 residues. Germline CDR1 LNHDA, CDR2 SQIVND (reference sequence). The trim removed 6 bases at V and 2 bases at J, leaving 9 bases unmatched. The CDR3 here is CASRHRGQGTYEQYF. In nucleotides, the CDR3 is TGTGCCAGTAGACACCGAGGACAGGGCACCTACGAGCAGTACTTC.

This clone was observed once. The V call is TRBV10-2, the J call TRBJ1-1; D is unclear. Germline loops: CDR1 WSHSY, CDR2 SAAADI. V lost 4 bases and J lost 1, with 13 bases in between. The CDR3 consists of 15 residues. CDR3 sequence: CASSVPPGTNTEAFF. CDR3 in DNA: TGCGCCAGCAGTGTACCCCCTGGTACGAACACTGAAGCTTTCTTT.

Worth noting for this clone: Other DNA sequences in this sample translate to the same CDR3. The V and J genes are TRBV30 and TRBJ2-7, with no clear D. The germline V and J ends were trimmed by 3 bases and 3 bases, with 6 bases remaining between them. The CDR3 loop spans 11 amino acids. Germline loops: CDR1 GTSNPN, CDR2 SVGIG (reference sequence). The CDR3 bases are TGTGCCTGGAGCACAAGCTACGAGCAGTACTTC. Translated, it gives CAWSTSYEQYF.

The chain employs TRBV27 and TRBJ1-5; D remains ambiguous. Trimming stripped 5 bases from V and 2 bases from J, with 13 bases between. This CDR3 has 15 residues. Looked up from germline, CDR1 is MNHEY and CDR2 is SMNVEV (reference sequence). The CDR3 sequence is CASSPRGSGNQPQHF. DNA for the CDR3: TGTGCCAGCAGTCCCCGCGGCAGCGGCAATCAGCCCCAGCATTTT.

The gene calls are TRBV5-1 and TRBJ2-2; D is uncertain. The CDR3 spans 14 residues. Trimming stripped 0 bases from V and 6 bases from J, with 9 bases between. The germline V gene has CDR1 SGHRS and CDR2 YFSETQ. The CDR3 protein is CASSLVLGAGELFF. CDR3 in DNA: TGCGCCAGCAGCTTGGTTCTGGGCGCCGGGGAGCTGTTTTTT.

Concerning this clone itself: Other DNA sequences of this sample code for an identical CDR3. The chain uses TRBV10-3 and TRBJ1-1; no clear D gene. CDR1 is ENHRY and CDR2 is SYGVKD in the germline V gene. V lost 4 bases, J lost 1 base, and 4 bases lay in between. CDR3 size: 12 residues. CDR3 protein: CAISGGNTEAFF. The CDR3 nucleotides are TGTGCCATCAGTGGTGGGAACACTGAAGCTTTCTTT.

The V gene is TRBV11-2, the J gene TRBJ2-1; 7 bases align to TRBD2. The CDR3 sequence is 18 residues long. V was clipped by 5 bases and J by 6 bases; unmatched bases: 19. Looked up from germline, CDR1 is SGHAT and CDR2 is FQNNGV. The CDR3 DNA sequence: TGTGCCAGCAGCCCCCTATTTCTGATCGGCGGGAGTACCAATGAGCAGTTCTTC. Amino acid sequence: CASSPLFLIGGSTNEQFF.

J is TRBJ1-5 and V is TRBV23-1; possibly TRBD1 for D (5 bases). TRBV23-1 is an ORF, with its function uncertain. The CDR3 covers 17 residues. V was shortened by 10 bases and J by 0 bases, with 22 bases between the two germline ends. The DNA for the CDR3 is TGCGCCACTCCATGGGGGGAGCAGGACTATAGCAATCAGCCCCAGCATTTT. Translation gives CATPWGEQDYSNQPQHF.

Details on this clone: This same CDR3 is encoded by further DNA sequences in the sample. V gene TRBV27 combines with J gene TRBJ2-7, with D hard to call. The CDR3 sequence is 13 residues long. Per germline, CDR1 MNHEY and CDR2 SMNVEV (reference sequence). The V end lost 2 bases, the J end lost 3 bases, and 8 bases lay between the germline ends. This CDR3 reads CASSLRQNYEQYF. The CDR3, as DNA: TGTGCCAGCAGTTTAAGGCAGAACTACGAGCAGTACTTC.